Listed below are T cell receptor beta chains from one sample, sequenced in a study of cytotoxic CD8 clonotypes in ibrutinib-treated CLL. Assay used: immunoSEQ multiplex PCR; TCRdb lists only in-frame clones, some missing. The data contain hundreds of thousands of clones, approximately 79% of them singletons. Sample: PBMCs, taken after 12 months of ibrutinib treatment. These receptors all come from a human donor with chronic lymphocytic leukemia. Both conserved end residues are part of each CDR3. The D gene is left open where the match is weak. Some rows mark clone size as missing; the rest say once, few, many or name a class of expanded clone.

TRBD2 | TRBJ2-1 | once | 16 | TRBV6-5 | TGTGCCAGCAGTTACTCGACTAGCGGGATCTACAATGAGCAGTTCTTC | CASSYSTSGIYNEQFF
- | TRBJ1-5 | - | 17 | TRBV4-1 | TGCGCCAGCAGCCTGGGACGTTCAGGGCATAGCAATCAGCCCCAGCATTTT | CASSLGRSGHSNQPQHF
- | TRBJ1-6 | - | 13 | TRBV11-1 | TGTGCCAGCAGTCGAGCCGGTAATTCACCCCTCCACTTT | CASSRAGNSPLHF
- | TRBJ1-5 | - | 17 | TRBV7-8 | TGTGCCAGCAGCCCCGCGGGGGGCCCGTATAGCAATCAGCCCCAGCATTTT | CASSPAGGPYSNQPQHF
- | TRBJ2-3 | - | 18 | TRBV5-1 | TGCGCCAGCAGCTTGGGAATGAGGGATCCCACGAGCACAGATACGCAGTATTTT | CASSLGMRDPTSTDTQYF
- | TRBJ1-2 | - | 14 | TRBV6-1 | TGTGCCAGCACCCGGGACTCACCTAACTATGGCTACACCTTC | CASTRDSPNYGYTF
- | TRBJ2-5 | once | 13 | TRBV27 | TGTGCCAGCAGTACAGGCCCCGGAGAGACCCAGTACTTC | CASSTGPGETQYF
- | TRBJ2-7 | - | 14 | TRBV19 | TGTGCCAGTAGCGATCGGACCAATTGGGACGAGCAGTACTTC | CASSDRTNWDEQYF
- | TRBJ2-7 | - | 15 | TRBV6-1 | TGTGCCAGCAGTGTACAGGGTCGGAACATCTACGAGCAGTACTTC | CASSVQGRNIYEQYF
TRBD1 | TRBJ1-3 | - | 18 | TRBV10-2 | TGCGCCAGCAGTGATAGCAACAGGGGACAACCCTCTGGAAACACCATATATTTT | CASSDSNRGQPSGNTIYF
- | TRBJ1-3 | - | 15 | TRBV28 | TGTGCCAGCAGTTTACAGGGTTACTGGGGAAACACCATATATTTT | CASSLQGYWGNTIYF
- | TRBJ1-5 | - | 15 | TRBV9 | TGTGCCAGCAGCCCCGGCAGGGACCCGAATCAGCCCCAGCATTTT | CASSPGRDPNQPQHF
- | TRBJ2-7 | - | 14 | TRBV5-1 | TGCGCCAGCAGCCCGGACTGGAGCTCCTACGAGCAGTACTTC | CASSPDWSSYEQYF
TRBD2 | TRBJ2-2 | - | 13 | TRBV5-4 | TGTGCCAGCAGCGGACTAGACACCGGGGAGCTGTTTTTT | CASSGLDTGELFF
- | TRBJ2-1 | few | 12 | TRBV27 | TGTGCCAGCAGTAACGGGGTGAATGAGCAGTTCTTC | CASSNGVNEQFF
- | TRBJ2-5 | - | 12 | TRBV5-4 | TGTGCCAGCAGCACAGACCAAGAGACCCAGTACTTC | CASSTDQETQYF
TRBD2 | TRBJ2-7 | - | 17 | TRBV5-1 | TGCGCCAGCAGCCAACTAGCGGGAGGGCGAGTATCGTCAGAGCAGTACTTC | CASSQLAGGRVSSEQYF
- | TRBJ2-7 | - | 12 | TRBV4-1 | TGCGCCAGCAGCCAGACAGCCTACGAGCAGTACTTC | CASSQTAYEQYF
- | TRBJ2-3 | - | 16 | TRBV5-8 | TGTGCCAGCAGCTTGGCCGGACAGTCTAGCACAGATACGCAGTATTTT | CASSLAGQSSTDTQYF
- | TRBJ2-2 | - | 14 | TRBV6-4 | TGTGCCAGCAGTGGGACTTCGGCCACCGGGGAGCTGTTTTTT | CASSGTSATGELFF
- | TRBJ2-2 | once | 14 | TRBV9 | TGTGCCAGCAGCGAGGCTCCTAACACCGGGGAGCTGTTTTTT | CASSEAPNTGELFF
TRBD2 | TRBJ2-7 | - | 14 | TRBV30 | TGTGCCCTGGAAACTAGCGGGGAATACTACGAGCAGTACTTC | CALETSGEYYEQYF
- | TRBJ2-1 | once | 13 | TRBV5-1 | TGCGCCAGCAGCTTAACTCCTTACAATGAGCAGTTCTTC | CASSLTPYNEQFF
- | TRBJ1-5 | - | 15 | TRBV2 | TGTGCCAGCAGTGAGGACGGGCTTAGCAATCAGCCCCAGCATTTT | CASSEDGLSNQPQHF
TRBD1 | TRBJ1-5 | - | 15 | TRBV7-2 | TGTGCCAGCAGCTTCGCAGGGGGGTTCAATCAGCCCCAGCATTTT | CASSFAGGFNQPQHF
TRBD1 | TRBJ1-6 | - | 14 | TRBV5-1 | TGCGCCAGCAGCAGGGACAGGGGAAATTCACCCCTCCACTTT | CASSRDRGNSPLHF
- | TRBJ1-2 | - | 14 | TRBV15 | TGTGCCACCAGCAGAGTGGGGGCTGACTATGGCTACACCTTC | CATSRVGADYGYTF
- | TRBJ2-4 | - | 14 | TRBV27 | TGTGCCAGCAGTTTTGGGTTGGGGGGAAACATTCAGTACTTC | CASSFGLGGNIQYF
- | TRBJ1-2 | - | 13 | TRBV27 | TGTGCCTGTGAGTCAGGGGCATACTATGGCTACACCTTC | CACESGAYYGYTF
- | TRBJ1-5 | - | 16 | TRBV18 | TGTGCCAGCTCACCAACGTCCGGGGGGGGTAAACAGCCCCAGCATTTT | CASSPTSGGGKQPQHF
- | TRBJ2-1 | few | 12 | TRBV27 | TGTGCCAGCAGTTTCGGTTACAATGAGCAGTTCTTC | CASSFGYNEQFF
TRBD1 | TRBJ1-2 | once | 13 | TRBV18 | TGTGCCAGCTCGGGGGACAGGGTATATGGCTACACCTTC | CASSGDRVYGYTF
- | TRBJ1-5 | - | 17 | TRBV4-1 | TGCGCCAGCAGCCAAGTGGTTGGAGGGTTTAGCAATCAGCCCCAGCATTTT | CASSQVVGGFSNQPQHF
- | TRBJ1-2 | - | 16 | TRBV18 | TGTGCCAGCTCACCGATAACTGTGACAGCCGTTAATGGCTACACCTTC | CASSPITVTAVNGYTF
- | TRBJ2-5 | - | 14 | TRBV10-3 | TGTGCCATCAGTGAAGAAGGCAGCCAAGAGACCCAGTACTTC | CAISEEGSQETQYF
TRBD2 | TRBJ2-1 | - | 15 | TRBV9 | TGTGCCAGCAGCGTAGGACTAGCGGACTACAATGAGCAGTTCTTC | CASSVGLADYNEQFF
TRBD2 | TRBJ2-1 | once | 15 | TRBV2 | TGTGCCAGCAAGCCTCTAGCGGGAGACTACAATGAGCAGTTCTTC | CASKPLAGDYNEQFF
- | TRBJ2-7 | - | 16 | TRBV6-5 | TGTGCCAGCAGTTACTTACCTCAGGACAGCTCCTACGAGCAGTACTTC | CASSYLPQDSSYEQYF
- | TRBJ1-1 | - | 14 | TRBV5-6 | TGTGCCAGCAGCTCGGGACAACGGAACACTGAAGCTTTCTTT | CASSSGQRNTEAFF
- | TRBJ2-2 | once | 15 | TRBV18 | TGTGCCAGCTCAACGGGACACACTAACACCGGGGAGCTGTTTTTT | CASSTGHTNTGELFF
- | TRBJ2-1 | - | 15 | TRBV19 | TGTGCCAGTAGTATTCTGGGGGGAGCCTACAATGAGCAGTTCTTC | CASSILGGAYNEQFF
TRBD1 | TRBJ2-7 | - | 15 | TRBV6-5 | TGTGCCAGCAGTTACGTCAGGGGGCAGGGGTACGAGCAGTACTTC | CASSYVRGQGYEQYF
TRBD1 | TRBJ2-7 | once | 15 | TRBV5-4 | TGTGCCAGCAGCAAACCGGGACAGCCATCCTACGAGCAGTACTTC | CASSKPGQPSYEQYF